These 20 T cell receptor beta chains came from one sample sequenced in a study of beta chain features in type 1 diabetes. Expressed TCRB transcripts were sequenced after all isolated RNA was converted to cDNA. Using immunoSEQ multiplex PCR, the repertoire was profiled, and TCRdb retains in-frame clones only, with some absent. Among hundreds of thousands of clones listed, 9.6% were seen once. Sequenced: naive CD4+ T cells from blood. The receptor source for this set is a woman aged 18-29 years in good health.

The chain links TRBV25-1 to TRBJ2-3, with no clear D. The CDR3 sequence is 11 residues long. CDR1 is MGHDK and CDR2 is SYGVNS in the germline V gene. V shed 5 bases and J shed 7 bases, with 7 bases lying between them. CDR3 sequence reads: CASSITYTQYF. CDR3 in DNA: TGTGCCAGCAGTATAACTTATACGCAGTATTTT. The whole variable domain, filled in from reference TRBV25-1 and TRBJ2-3, reads EADIYQTPRYLVIGTGKKITLECSQTMGHDKMYWYQQDPGMELHLIHYSYGVNSTEKGDLSSESTVSRIRTEHFPLTLESARPSHTSQYLCASSITYTQYFGPGTRLTVL.

The sample holds many counts of this clone. V and J are TRBV10-3 and TRBJ2-1; D not resolved. The CDR3 consists of 13 residues. Germline lookup yields CDR1 ENHRY and CDR2 SYGVKD. The V gene lost 7 bases and the J gene lost 5 bases, with 12 bases spanning the gap. This CDR3 is CAINPTTDNEQFF. In nucleotides, the CDR3 is TGTGCCATCAATCCCACTACGGACAATGAGCAGTTCTTC.

This clone has more than one count but fewer than ten. The rearrangement joins TRBV27 to TRBJ1-6; no definite D call. V gave up 0 bases and J gave up 10 bases, with 22 bases separating them. The CDR3 extends over 18 amino acids. CDR1 MNHEY and CDR2 SMNVEV come from the germline V gene (reference sequence). The CDR3 nucleotides are TGTGCCAGCAGTTTATCGCTCCAAGCGAGGATGACGGGGTCACCCCTCCACTTT. This codes for CASSLSLQARMTGSPLHF.

This clone showed up just a few times. This chain joins TRBV5-4 and TRBJ2-3; tentatively, D is TRBD2 (5 bases). The V gene's germline CDR1 is SGHNT and CDR2 YYREEE (reference sequence). The CDR3 contains 18 residues. Trimming shortened V by 3 bases and J by 6 bases, and 26 bases separated the two germline ends. CDR3 sequence reads: CASSSKGTSGMLGDTQYF. The DNA of the CDR3 is TGTGCCAGCAGCTCCAAGGGCACTAGTGGGATGTTAGGGGATACGCAGTATTTT.

In this sample, this clone turned up a few times. The CDR3 bases are TGTGCCAGGCGCGGTGAGCGGCTCACAGATACGCAGTATTTT. It encodes CARRGERLTDTQYF. V gene TRBV2 combines with J gene TRBJ2-3, with D possibly being TRBD2 (5 bases). From germline, CDR1 is SNHLY and CDR2 FYNNEI. V lost 9 bases and J lost 2, with 15 bases in between. The length of the CDR3 is 14 residues.

The CDR3 nucleotides are TGTGCCAGCGGGAGGGACCAGCCCCAGCATTTT. It encodes CASGRDQPQHF. V and J are TRBV2 and TRBJ1-5, with a weak D call TRBD1 (5 bases). The CDR3 spans 11 residues. V lost 8 bases, J lost 7 bases, and 9 bases lay in between. Germline loops: CDR1 SNHLY, CDR2 FYNNEI. The full variable domain, rest sourced from reference TRBV2 and TRBJ1-5, is EPEVTQTPSHQVTQMGQEVILRCVPISNHLYFYWYRQILGQKVEFLVSFYNNEISEKSEIFDDQFSVERPDGSNFTLKIRSTKLEDSAMYFCASGRDQPQHFGDGTRLSIL.

This chain connects TRBV5-4 to TRBJ2-3, with a weak D call TRBD2 (6 bases). V was cut by 4 bases and J by 6 bases, with 21 bases left in between. Germline CDR1 is SGHNT and CDR2 is YYREEE (reference sequence). The CDR3 has 16 amino acids. Here the CDR3 reads CASSTPGRDKGDTQYF. The DNA for the CDR3 is TGTGCCAGCAGCACTCCTGGGCGGGATAAAGGGGATACGCAGTATTTT.

A few counts support this clone. V is TRBV6-1 and J is TRBJ1-2, with 10 bases that match TRBD1. Germline V gene lookup returns CDR1 MNHNS and CDR2 SASEGT. The trim removed 3 bases at V and 8 bases at J, leaving 9 bases unmatched. This CDR3 is 15 amino acids long. The CDR3, as DNA: TGTGCCAGCAGTGAGACTCCGGGACAGGGGCCGGGCTACACCTTC. Its protein product is CASSETPGQGPGYTF.

The chain couples TRBV5-4 to TRBJ2-5; D might be TRBD1 (5 bases). In germline, CDR1 is SGHNT, CDR2 YYREEE (reference sequence). This CDR3 region has 16 residues. V was shortened by 0 bases and J by 0 bases, with 12 bases between the two germline ends. The CDR3 DNA reads as TGTGCCAGCAGCTTGGATCAGGGATTGAACCAAGAGACCCAGTACTTC. Translation gives CASSLDQGLNQETQYF.

This clone was counted a few times. The chain employs TRBV5-4 and TRBJ2-3, with D uncertain. The V gene's germline CDR1 is SGHNT and CDR2 YYREEE (reference sequence). Trimming left V 2 bases short and J 5 bases short, with 12 bases between. The CDR3 length is 14 residues. The CDR3 loop reads CASSLGSSGDTQYF. CDR3 nucleotides: TGTGCCAGCAGCTTAGGTTCCTCGGGAGATACGCAGTATTTT.

This clone came up a few times. The chain links TRBV6-5 to TRBJ2-1; 10 bases fit TRBD2. V dropped 6 bases and J dropped 1; count of bases not matched to a gene: 3. This CDR3 is built from 15 residues. CDR1 is MNHEY, CDR2 SVGAGI, per germline. The CDR3 sequence is CASRRAGGSYNEQFF. CDR3 DNA: TGTGCCAGCAGGAGAGCGGGAGGGTCCTACAATGAGCAGTTCTTC.

This clone has a handful of counts. The rearrangement uses TRBV5-4 and TRBJ2-7; 14 nucleotides align to TRBD2. The V gene's germline CDR1 is SGHNT and CDR2 YYREEE (reference sequence). The V gene end was trimmed by 9 bases and the J gene end by 1 base; junction bases not matched to a gene: 9. This CDR3 has 16 residues. Here the CDR3 reads CATAGTSGSHSYEQYF. CDR3 coding DNA: TGTGCCACCGCCGGGACTAGCGGGAGCCATTCCTACGAGCAGTACTTC. The variable domain in full, completed from reference TRBV5-4 and TRBJ2-7, reads ETGVTQSPTHLIKTRGQQVTLRCSSQSGHNTVSWYQQALGQGPQFIFQYYREEENGRGNFPPRFSGLQFPNYSSELNVNALELDDSALYLCATAGTSGSHSYEQYFGPGTRLTVT.

This clone was seen a handful of times. V is TRBV7-7 and J is TRBJ1-1, with 8 positions matching TRBD1. The junction had 3 bases not matched to a gene; V was cut back by 5 bases and J by 4 bases. CDR1 is SSHAT, CDR2 FNYEAQ, per germline (reference sequence). CDR3 length: 13 amino acids. CDR3 protein: CASSRDRGTEAFF. CDR3 nucleotides: TGTGCCAGCAGCCGAGACAGGGGCACTGAAGCTTTCTTT. Based on the CDR3 plus reference TRBV7-7 and TRBJ1-1, the full variable domain is GAGVSQSPRYKVTKRGQDVTLRCDPISSHATLYWYQQALGQGPEFLTYFNYEAQPDKSGLPSDRFSAERPEGSISTLTIQRTEQRDSAMYRCASSRDRGTEAFFGQGTRLTVV.

The table lists this clone with a few counts. CDR3 in amino acids: CASSLWRGRRDTEAFF. CDR3 nucleotide sequence: TGTGCCAGCAGCTTATGGCGGGGGCGTAGGGACACTGAAGCTTTCTTT. This sequence joins TRBV7-9 and TRBJ1-1, with a possible D match to TRBD1 (6 bases). V dropped 2 bases and J dropped 3 bases, with 16 bases sitting between them. Germline CDR1 reads SEHNR; CDR2 reads FQNEAQ (reference sequence). The CDR3 spans 16 residues.

The chain has TRBV7-6 and TRBJ1-1, with D unclear. Germline V CDR1 and CDR2: SGHVS, FNYEAQ. This CDR3 spans 15 amino acids. V was clipped by 3 bases and J by 0 bases, with 11 bases between them. DNA for the CDR3: TGTGCCAGCAGCTTGTCGGGGAGTATGAACACTGAAGCTTTCTTT. Translation gives CASSLSGSMNTEAFF.

V is TRBV19 and J is TRBJ2-5; D not certain. V shed 3 bases and J shed 5 bases, with 16 bases lying between them. Germline V lookup: CDR1 LNHDA, CDR2 SQIVND (reference sequence). CDR3 length: 15 residues. The CDR3: CASSIWASHGETQYF. The CDR3 nucleotides read TGTGCCAGTAGTATCTGGGCCTCCCATGGGGAGACCCAGTACTTC. The variable domain in full, completed from reference TRBV19 and TRBJ2-5, reads DGGITQSPKYLFRKEGQNVTLSCEQNLNHDAMYWYRQDPGQGLRLIYYSQIVNDFQKGDIAEGYSVSREKKESFPLTVTSAQKNPTAFYLCASSIWASHGETQYFGPGTRLLVL.

The DNA for the CDR3 is TGTGCCAGCTCACCAAAGGGAGAGGGTACGCAGTATTTT. Translated, it gives CASSPKGEGTQYF. The chain couples TRBV18 to TRBJ2-3; D is perhaps TRBD2 (5 bases). Looked up from germline, CDR1 is KGHSH and CDR2 is LQKENI. The CDR3 totals 13 residues. V was shortened by 2 bases and J by 8 bases, with 11 bases between the two germline ends.

This chain links TRBV6-5 with TRBJ1-5, with D tentatively TRBD1 (6 bases). Trimming removed 6 bases at V and 3 bases at J, with 12 bases between. CDR1 and CDR2 from the germline V gene are MNHEY and SVGAGI. The CDR3 is 14 residues long. In nucleotides, the CDR3 is TGTGCCAGCAGCATAGACAGGATCAATCAGCCCCAGCATTTT. It encodes CASSIDRINQPQHF.

The J gene is TRBJ1-2, the V gene TRBV9, with 7 nucleotides matching TRBD1. The CDR3 contains 12 residues. The V and J ends lost 3 bases and 5 bases, in that order; junction bases with no gene match: 1. Germline V gene data show CDR1 as SGDLS and CDR2 as YYNGEE. The DNA for the CDR3 is TGTGCCAGCAGCGGGACAGGATATGGCTACACCTTC. Residues: CASSGTGYGYTF.

V is TRBV2 and J is TRBJ2-3; 7 bases are shared with TRBD2. This CDR3 is 15 amino acids long. Germline values: CDR1 SNHLY, CDR2 FYNNEI. J gave up 3 bases and V 4 bases, and 7 bases lay outside the gene matches. Written as DNA, the CDR3 is TGTGCCAGCAGTGGGACTAGTGTTGGAACAGATACGCAGTATTTT. Residues: CASSGTSVGTDTQYF.